What follows are 23 T cell receptor beta chains derived from one specimen sequenced in a study of blood T cell repertoires in COVID-19. Here immunoSEQ multiplex PCR was the method, and the copy in TCRdb shows in-frame clones only, minus some. The table includes about 90,000 clones, 88% detected once. Sequenced material: peripheral blood. The receptors derive from a man aged 55 to 70 with acute or convalescent COVID-19.

This sequence joins TRBV6-1 and TRBJ1-2; no reliable D call. The CDR3 runs to 13 residues. V dropped 1 base and J dropped 4 bases, with 7 bases sitting between them. Germline V lookup: CDR1 MNHNS, CDR2 SASEGT. This CDR3 reads CASSEEAFYGYTF. The CDR3 nucleotides read TGTGCCAGCAGTGAAGAAGCTTTCTATGGCTACACCTTC.

The chain uses TRBV5-4 and TRBJ1-3, with D maybe TRBD1 (6 bases). This CDR3 comprises 15 residues. Deletions cut 0 bases from V and 4 bases from J, with 11 bases between. The germline CDR1 and CDR2 sequences are SGHNT and YYREEE (reference sequence). The DNA for the CDR3 is TGTGCCAGCAGCTTGGCCAACCAGGGGGGAAACACCATATATTTT. It encodes CASSLANQGGNTIYF.

The chain employs TRBV7-2 and TRBJ2-3; TRBD2 matches 13 bases. The V gene end was trimmed by 1 base and the J gene end by 4 bases; junction bases not matched to a gene: 5. CDR3 length: 17 amino acids. Germline V lookup: CDR1 SGHTA, CDR2 FQGNSA. The DNA of the CDR3 is TGTGCCAGCAGCTTAGGCCGGACTAGCGGGAGCGCAGATACGCAGTATTTT. It translates to CASSLGRTSGSADTQYF.

The rearrangement links TRBV7-8 to TRBJ2-1, with 7 bases fitting TRBD2. With 6 bases clipped from V and 0 bases from J, the junction kept 5 bases outside the gene matches. Germline V gene data show CDR1 as SGHVS and CDR2 as FQNEAQ. The CDR3 spans 15 residues. CDR3 protein: CASRFTSDSYNEQFF. The CDR3 DNA follows: TGTGCCAGCAGATTTACTAGCGACTCCTACAATGAGCAGTTCTTC.

The chain uses TRBV9 and TRBJ1-5; D unresolved. Germline CDR1 SGDLS, CDR2 YYNGEE. This CDR3 contains 14 residues. V lost 3 bases and J lost 2, with 9 bases in between. This CDR3 is CASSDLGGNQPQHF. In DNA form, the CDR3 reads TGTGCCAGCAGCGACCTCGGGGGCAATCAGCCCCAGCATTTT. Drawing the rest from reference TRBV9 and TRBJ1-5, the complete variable domain is DSGVTQTPKHLITATGQRVTLRCSPRSGDLSVYWYQQSLDQGLQFLIQYYNGEERAKGNILERFSAQQFPDLHSELNLSSLELGDSALYFCASSDLGGNQPQHFGDGTRLSIL.

The rearrangement links TRBV5-1 to TRBJ2-2; 9 bases line up with TRBD1. CDR1 is SGHRS and CDR2 is YFSETQ in the germline V gene. The CDR3 is 14 residues long. V was pared by 4 bases and J by 5 bases, with 3 bases of the junction left unmatched. The CDR3 DNA follows: TGCGCCAGCAGCACCGGGACAGGGACCGGGGAGCTGTTTTTT. Residues: CASSTGTGTGELFF.

The count of this clone is one. The chain has TRBV5-1 and TRBJ2-2, with TRBD2 matching 13 bases. Germline V lookup: CDR1 SGHRS, CDR2 YFSETQ. The V segment lost 4 bases and the J segment 0 bases; nucleotides outside the gene matches: 6. There are 18 residues in the CDR3. CDR3 amino acids: CASSGQGTSGANTGELFF. The DNA for the CDR3 is TGCGCCAGCAGCGGCCAAGGGACTAGCGGGGCGAACACCGGGGAGCTGTTTTTT. Full variable domain (remainder filled in from reference TRBV5-1 and TRBJ2-2): KAGVTQTPRYLIKTRGQQVTLSCSPISGHRSVSWYQQTPGQGLQFLFEYFSETQRNKGNFPGRFSGRQFSNSRSEMNVSTLELGDSALYLCASSGQGTSGANTGELFFGEGSRLTVL.

V and J are TRBV6-5 and TRBJ2-1; D is uncertain. The CDR3 loop spans 15 amino acids. Germline loops: CDR1 MNHEY, CDR2 SVGAGI. Trimming removed 0 bases from V and 0 bases from J, with 6 bases in between. The CDR3 spells CASSYSSGSYNEQFF. In nucleotides, the CDR3 is TGTGCCAGCAGTTACTCTAGTGGCTCCTACAATGAGCAGTTCTTC.

V gene TRBV6-5 combines with J gene TRBJ2-2; perhaps TRBD2 as D (6 bases). Trimming pared 7 bases from V and 4 bases from J, leaving 13 bases between. CDR1 and CDR2 (germline): MNHEY, SVGAGI. This CDR3 contains 14 residues. In nucleotides, the CDR3 is TGTGCCAGCATTGGCGGGGCCCTCACCGGGGAGCTGTTTTTT. Its protein is CASIGGALTGELFF.

The V call is TRBV7-9, the J call TRBJ2-7; D might be TRBD2 (6 bases). Germline lookup yields CDR1 SEHNR and CDR2 FQNEAQ (reference sequence). The CDR3 length is 15 residues. Trimming cost V 5 bases and J 0 bases, with 14 bases left between them. The DNA of the CDR3 is TGTGCCAGCAGCACTGGGAGGACGAGCTCCTACGAGCAGTACTTC. It codes for CASSTGRTSSYEQYF.

J is TRBJ2-1 and V is TRBV2; possibly TRBD2 for D (5 bases). CDR1 SNHLY and CDR2 FYNNEI come from the germline V gene. V lost 6 bases, J lost 7 bases, and 22 bases lay in between. This CDR3 region has 16 residues. CDR3 sequence (DNA): TGTGCCAGCAGCAAAGAGGCTAGCTTACCAGCTAATGAGCAGTTCTTC. Translation: CASSKEASLPANEQFF.

The V call is TRBV5-1, the J call TRBJ1-3, with TRBD1 identical over 7 bases. The germline gives CDR1 SGHRS, CDR2 YFSETQ. Trimming at V came to 4 bases and at J to 8 bases, leaving 9 bases not matched to a gene. The CDR3 consists of 14 residues. The CDR3 spells CASSLGGAADTIYF. DNA for the CDR3: TGCGCCAGCAGCCTAGGGGGCGCGGCGGACACCATATATTTT.

The CDR3 region is CASSPRDSRYGYTF. The CDR3, as DNA: TGTGCCAGCAGCCCGAGGGACAGCCGCTATGGCTACACCTTC. V is TRBV6-5 and J is TRBJ1-2, with 7 nucleotides matching TRBD1. The CDR3 is 14 amino acids. Germline CDR1 MNHEY, CDR2 SVGAGI. V was pared by 6 bases and J by 4 bases, with 8 bases of the junction left unmatched.

CDR3 in amino acids: CAWSVRGDTEAFF. The CDR3 coding sequence is TGTGCCTGGAGTGTACGTGGAGATACTGAAGCTTTCTTT. The chain combines TRBV30 with TRBJ1-1; no reliable D call. This CDR3 comprises 13 residues. Germline values: CDR1 GTSNPN, CDR2 SVGIG (reference sequence). V shed 0 bases and J shed 5 bases, with 10 bases lying between them.

V and J are TRBV27 and TRBJ1-1; D is possibly TRBD1 (6 bases). The CDR3 is made up of 12 amino acids. Deletions cut 6 bases from V and 6 bases from J, with 11 bases between. The germline CDR1 and CDR2 sequences are MNHEY and SMNVEV (reference sequence). In DNA, the CDR3 is TGTGCCAGCAGCTCCAGGGGAGCTGAAGCTTTCTTT. Amino acids: CASSSRGAEAFF.

CDR3 nucleotide sequence: TGCAGCGTTGAACTAGCGGGAAGGGTAGAGACCCAGTACTTC. This codes for CSVELAGRVETQYF. This chain uses TRBV29-1 with TRBJ2-5; TRBD2 matches at 9 bases. Germline lookup yields CDR1 SQVTM and CDR2 ANQGSEA. The trim removed 2 bases at V and 4 bases at J, leaving 5 bases unmatched. The CDR3 covers 14 residues.

This chain connects TRBV19 to TRBJ1-4; D gene unclear. The CDR3 is made up of 12 amino acids. V lost 5 bases, J lost 15 bases, and 16 bases lay in between. The V gene's germline CDR1 is LNHDA and CDR2 SQIVND (reference sequence). DNA for the CDR3: TGTGCCAGTAGTGAGTTTGGAGGAAACTTGTTTTTT. Encoded protein: CASSEFGGNLFF.

The V call is TRBV2, the J call TRBJ2-2; TRBD2 agrees at 12 bases. This CDR3 is built from 16 residues. Germline values: CDR1 SNHLY, CDR2 FYNNEI. J lost 7 bases, V lost 4 bases, and 7 bases had no gene match. CDR3 amino acids: CASSASSGRAVGELFF. The CDR3 DNA follows: TGTGCCAGCAGTGCCTCTAGCGGGAGGGCCGTCGGGGAGCTGTTTTTT. Complete variable domain (other parts from reference TRBV2 and TRBJ2-2): EPEVTQTPSHQVTQMGQEVILRCVPISNHLYFYWYRQILGQKVEFLVSFYNNEISEKSEIFDDQFSVERPDGSNFTLKIRSTKLEDSAMYFCASSASSGRAVGELFFGEGSRLTVL.

The chain uses TRBV30 and TRBJ2-7, with 8 bases matching TRBD1. With V trimmed by 2 bases and J by 4 bases, 4 bases remained unmatched. CDR1 GTSNPN and CDR2 SVGIG come from the germline V gene (reference sequence). This CDR3 has 13 residues. The CDR3 DNA reads as TGTGCCTGGAGTCCAGGGGGCAGTTACGAGCAGTACTTC. This encodes CAWSPGGSYEQYF.

The chain couples TRBV3-1 (or the pseudogene TRBV3-2) to TRBJ2-3, with TRBD1 matching over 8 bases. The CDR3 runs 15 residues. Per germline, CDR1 LGHDT and CDR2 YNNKEL (reference sequence). Losses at the gene ends were 3 bases for V and 2 bases for J; bases not matched to a gene: 4. This CDR3 reads CASSQGTGTTDTQYF. Written as DNA, the CDR3 is TGTGCCAGCAGCCAGGGGACAGGTACCACAGATACGCAGTATTTT.

This chain joins TRBV6-2 or TRBV6-3 and TRBJ1-4, with 10 bases lining up with TRBD1. CDR3 length: 19 residues. Germline V gene lookup returns CDR1 MNHEY and CDR2 SVGEGT. The junction had 14 bases not matched to a gene; V was cut back by 0 bases and J by 7 bases. The CDR3 spells CASSYSFDRGPVGGEKLFF. The CDR3 nucleotides read TGTGCCAGCAGTTACTCCTTCGACAGGGGGCCCGTGGGCGGTGAAAAACTGTTTTTT.

The CDR3 spells CASSRGDRQPQHF. The CDR3 bases are TGTGCCAGTAGTAGGGGAGACCGACAGCCCCAGCATTTT. The V gene is TRBV19, the J gene TRBJ1-5; D remains ambiguous. The germline CDR1 and CDR2 sequences are LNHDA and SQIVND (reference sequence). V dropped 4 bases and J dropped 7 bases, with 11 bases sitting between them. This CDR3 comprises 13 residues.

This clone was recorded a few times. This chain connects TRBV6-5 to TRBJ1-3; D not resolved. CDR3 size: 13 residues. Deletions cut 6 bases from V and 4 bases from J, with 10 bases between. CDR1 is MNHEY and CDR2 is SVGAGI in the germline V gene. CDR3 nucleotide sequence: TGTGCCAGCAGCCGCGCCCTCGGAAACACCATATATTTT. Protein product: CASSRALGNTIYF.